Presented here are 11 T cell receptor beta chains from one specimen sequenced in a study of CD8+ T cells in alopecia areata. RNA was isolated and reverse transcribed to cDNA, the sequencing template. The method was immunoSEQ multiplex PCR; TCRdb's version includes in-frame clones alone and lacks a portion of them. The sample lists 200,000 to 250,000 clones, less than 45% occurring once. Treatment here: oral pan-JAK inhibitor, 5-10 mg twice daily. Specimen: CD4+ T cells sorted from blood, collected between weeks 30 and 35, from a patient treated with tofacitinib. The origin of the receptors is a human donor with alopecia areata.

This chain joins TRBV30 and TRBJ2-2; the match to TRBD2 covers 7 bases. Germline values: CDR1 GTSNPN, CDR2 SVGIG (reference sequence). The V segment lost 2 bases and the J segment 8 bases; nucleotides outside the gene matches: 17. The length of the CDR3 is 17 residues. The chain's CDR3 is CAWSPLGLAASRGELFF. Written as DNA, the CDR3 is TGTGCCTGGAGTCCCTTGGGGCTAGCGGCATCCAGGGGGGAGCTGTTTTTT. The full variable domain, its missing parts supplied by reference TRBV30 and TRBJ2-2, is SQTIHQWPATLVQPVGSPLSLECTVEGTSNPNLYWYRQAAGRGLQLLFYSVGIGQISSEVPQNLSASRPQDRQFILSSKKLLLSDSGFYLCAWSPLGLAASRGELFFGEGSRLTVL.

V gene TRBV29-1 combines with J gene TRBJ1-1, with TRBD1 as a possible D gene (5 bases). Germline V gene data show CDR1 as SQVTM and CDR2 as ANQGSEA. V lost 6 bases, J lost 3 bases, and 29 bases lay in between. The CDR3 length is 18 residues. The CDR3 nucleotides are TGCAGCGTCGCGAGGGGTGGAGCATGGGGTGAGTTGGACACTGAAGCTTTCTTT. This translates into CSVARGGAWGELDTEAFF.

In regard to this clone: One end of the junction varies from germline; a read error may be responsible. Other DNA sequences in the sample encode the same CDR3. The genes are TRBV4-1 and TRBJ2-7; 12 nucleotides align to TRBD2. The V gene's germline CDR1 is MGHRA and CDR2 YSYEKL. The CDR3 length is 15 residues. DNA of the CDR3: TGTGCCAGCAGCCAAGAGACTAGCGGGAGAGGCGAGCAGTACTTC. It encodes CASSQETSGRGEQYF.

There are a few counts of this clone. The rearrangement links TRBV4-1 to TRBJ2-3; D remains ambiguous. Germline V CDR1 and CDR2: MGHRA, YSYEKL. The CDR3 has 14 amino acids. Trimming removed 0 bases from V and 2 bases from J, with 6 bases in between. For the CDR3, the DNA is TGCGCCAGCAGCCAAGATACCCTCACAGATACGCAGTATTTT. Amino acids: CASSQDTLTDTQYF.

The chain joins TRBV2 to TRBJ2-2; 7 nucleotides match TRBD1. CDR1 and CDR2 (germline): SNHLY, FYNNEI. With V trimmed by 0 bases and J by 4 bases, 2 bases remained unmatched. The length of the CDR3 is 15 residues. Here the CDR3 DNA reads TGTGCCAGCAGTGAAGCGCCAGGGGGCACCGGGGAGCTGTTTTTT. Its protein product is CASSEAPGGTGELFF.

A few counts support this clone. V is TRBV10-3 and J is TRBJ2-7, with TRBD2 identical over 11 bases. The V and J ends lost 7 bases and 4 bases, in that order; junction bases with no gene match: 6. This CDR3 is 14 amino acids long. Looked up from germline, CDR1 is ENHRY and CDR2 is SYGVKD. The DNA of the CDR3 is TGTGCCATCAATACCGGGACTAGCGGTTACGAGCAGTACTTC. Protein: CAINTGTSGYEQYF.

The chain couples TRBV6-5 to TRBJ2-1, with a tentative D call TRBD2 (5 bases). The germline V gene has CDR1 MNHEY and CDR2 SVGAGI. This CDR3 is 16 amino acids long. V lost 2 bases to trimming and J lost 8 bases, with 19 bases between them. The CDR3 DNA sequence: TGTGCCAGCAGTTACCAGCGGACCACGTCGGCCTATGAGCAGTTCTTC. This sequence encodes CASSYQRTTSAYEQFF.

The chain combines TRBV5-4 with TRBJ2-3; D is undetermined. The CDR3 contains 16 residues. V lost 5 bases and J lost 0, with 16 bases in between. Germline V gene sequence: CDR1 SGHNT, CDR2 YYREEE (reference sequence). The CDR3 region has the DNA TGTGCCAGCAGGTCTAAGACGGGCACTAGCACAGATACGCAGTATTTT. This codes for CASRSKTGTSTDTQYF.

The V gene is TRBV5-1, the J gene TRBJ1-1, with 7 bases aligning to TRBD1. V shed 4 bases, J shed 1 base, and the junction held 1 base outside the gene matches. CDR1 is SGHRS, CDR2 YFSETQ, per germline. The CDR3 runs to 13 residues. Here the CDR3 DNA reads TGCGCCAGCAGCACAGGGGAGAACACTGAAGCTTTCTTT. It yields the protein CASSTGENTEAFF.

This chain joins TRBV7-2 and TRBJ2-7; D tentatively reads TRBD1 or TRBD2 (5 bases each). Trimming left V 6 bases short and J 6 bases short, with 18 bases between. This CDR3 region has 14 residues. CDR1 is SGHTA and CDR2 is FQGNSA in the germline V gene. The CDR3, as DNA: TGTGCCAGCAGTTCCACCGGGACCATAGGCGAGCAGTACTTC. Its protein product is CASSSTGTIGEQYF.

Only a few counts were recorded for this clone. The CDR3 reads CASMGPEQFF. The DNA of the CDR3 is TGTGCCAGCATGGGGCCTGAGCAGTTCTTC. The V and J genes are TRBV6-5 and TRBJ2-1, with a possible D match to TRBD1 (5 bases). Looked up from germline, CDR1 is MNHEY and CDR2 is SVGAGI. Trimming left V 7 bases short and J 9 bases short, with 7 bases between. The CDR3 is 10 amino acids.